This T cell receptor beta chain was observed in a study of vaccination and CD4 T cells after COVID-19. Study-level background: Investigators drew the post-COVID samples a median around 93 days after diagnosis, with a range of 35 to 161. Samples after vaccination came a median roughly 74 days past dose two, ranging 14 to 241. In culture, cells were exposed to overlapping spike peptides from SARS-CoV-2, HCoV-NL63, HCoV-OC43 and HCoV-229E.

The sample's treatment: roughly nine-day PBMC culture with coronavirus spike peptide pools or control peptides (ViraFEST assay). This CDR3 comprises 15 residues. V gave up 5 bases and J gave up 4 bases; unmatched junction bases: 7. Cultured CD4+ T cells had their DNA profiled by the Oncomine TCR Beta short-read assay. TCRdb itself ran the PCR reads through MiXCR, one entry per CDR3 protein. The sample has 3,400 or so distinct CDR3 sequences; roughly 80% are singletons. This clonotype rates as large. Its specificity is unknown. The sequence came from a human donor who had recovered from COVID-19. Sequencing used CD4+ T cells from blood, cultured in vitro. J is TRBJ1-2 and V is TRBV12-3 or TRBV12-4; 10 bases match TRBD1. The CDR3 is CASSPRQGAPYGYTF. As DNA, the CDR3 is TGTGCCAGCAGTCCACGACAGGGGGCTCCCTATGGCTACACCTTC.